This is a list of T cell receptor beta chains from one sample in a study of quantifying T cell responses using KT2 cells. TCRdb re-analysed the UMI-ligation and nested PCR reads in MiXCR, keeping a single row per CDR3 protein. The table has under 35,000 distinct CDR3 sequences, 10% to 13% seen once. The sequenced material came from PBMCs spiked with cells of the T cell clone KT2. These TCRs come from a human donor. Both conserved end residues are part of each CDR3. The order of the fields is D gene, J gene, clone size, V gene, CDR3 protein, CDR3 DNA. The D gene is left open where the match is weak. Clone sizes are given selectively: once, few, many, or a class where the clone is expanded.

>.|TRBJ2-5|.|TRBV2
CASSDQTGVKETQYF
TGTGCCAGCAGTGATCAAACGGGAGTAAAAGAGACCCAGTACTTC
>.|TRBJ2-1|.|TRBV12-3/TRBV12-4
CASGIDRSNEQFF
TGTGCCAGCGGCATTGATAGGTCCAATGAGCAGTTCTTC
>.|TRBJ2-7|.|TRBV4-1
CASSQAGYEQYF
TGCGCCAGCAGCCAAGCGGGCTACGAGCAGTACTTC
>.|TRBJ1-5|many|TRBV3-1
CASSHRQNNQPQHF
TGTGCCAGCAGCCACCGACAGAACAATCAGCCCCAGCATTTT
>TRBD1|TRBJ1-5|.|TRBV6-5
CASRRQGGGNSNQPQHF
TGTGCCAGCAGGCGACAGGGCGGGGGTAATAGCAATCAGCCCCAGCATTTT
>.|TRBJ2-1|few|TRBV5-5
CASSWGLDGEQFF
TGTGCCAGCAGCTGGGGTCTTGATGGAGAGCAGTTCTTC
>.|TRBJ2-2|few|TRBV2
CASNFYDAGELFF
TGTGCCAGCAATTTTTATGACGCCGGGGAGCTGTTTTTT
>.|TRBJ2-3|.|TRBV20-1
CSAREARERTDTQYF
TGCAGTGCTAGAGAGGCCAGGGAGAGGACAGATACGCAGTATTTT
>TRBD2|TRBJ2-5|many|TRBV5-1
CASSLGGGSEETQYF
TGCGCCAGCAGCTTGGGCGGGGGGTCCGAAGAGACCCAGTACTTC
>.|TRBJ1-1|few|TRBV6-1
CASSPIQGTEAFF
TGTGCCAGCAGCCCAATTCAGGGCACCGAAGCTTTCTTT
>TRBD1|TRBJ2-2|.|TRBV29-1
CRQGWANTGELFF
TGCAGACAGGGGTGGGCGAACACCGGGGAGCTGTTTTTT
>.|TRBJ1-1|few|TRBV29-1
CSVDEGPAGSVSAFF
TGCAGCGTTGATGAGGGCCCAGCTGGTTCCGTTAGCGCTTTCTTT
>.|TRBJ2-3|.|TRBV9
CASSVEGSFTDTQYF
TGTGCCAGCAGCGTAGAGGGCTCCTTCACAGATACGCAGTATTTT
>TRBD2|TRBJ2-5|few|TRBV3-1
CASSPKAGGPPETQYF
TGTGCCAGCAGCCCCAAAGCGGGGGGGCCGCCGGAGACCCAGTACTTC
>.|TRBJ2-7|few|TRBV12-3/TRBV12-4
CASSFSQGTYEQYF
TGTGCCAGCAGTTTTTCCCAGGGGACCTACGAGCAGTACTTC
>.|TRBJ1-2|.|TRBV21-1
CASRSLQGASGYTF
TGTGCCAGCAGAAGTCTACAGGGGGCCTCCGGCTACACCTTC
>.|TRBJ1-1|.|TRBV7-2
CASSRELMNTEAFF
TGTGCCAGCAGCCGTGAATTGATGAACACTGAAGCTTTCTTT
>.|TRBJ2-6|many|TRBV6-4
CASSDSTSGANVLTF
TGTGCCAGCAGTGACAGTACCTCTGGGGCCAACGTCCTGACTTTC
>TRBD2|TRBJ2-7|.|TRBV7-2
CASSLEWEGRYEQYF
TGTGCCAGCAGCTTAGAGTGGGAGGGCCGGTACGAGCAGTACTTC
>TRBD2|TRBJ2-7|.|TRBV20-1
CSADSPSGSYEQYF
TGCAGTGCCGACAGTCCTAGCGGCTCCTACGAGCAGTACTTC
>.|TRBJ1-5|medium-sized|TRBV6-6
CASSYLNSNQPQHF
TGTGCCAGCAGTTACCTGAATAGCAATCAGCCCCAGCATTTT
>.|TRBJ1-1|many|TRBV20-1
CSAREGLNTEAFF
TGCAGTGCTAGAGAAGGGCTGAACACTGAAGCTTTCTTT
>.|TRBJ2-3|many|TRBV7-2
CASSLGGRADTQYF
TGTGCCAGCAGCTTGGGCGGCAGGGCGGATACGCAGTATTTT
>.|TRBJ2-7|few|TRBV20-1
CSATGGPISYEQYF
TGCAGTGCAACCGGAGGGCCTATTTCCTACGAGCAGTACTTC
>.|TRBJ2-3|.|TRBV11-1
CASSTETGHTQYF
TGTGCCAGCAGCACCGAAACGGGTCATACGCAGTATTTT
>TRBD1|TRBJ2-1|.|TRBV7-2
CASRDWDRTTEFF
TGTGCCAGCAGAGACTGGGACAGGACGACGGAGTTCTTC
>.|TRBJ2-2|.|TRBV7-3
CASSSTPHTGELFF
TGTGCCAGCAGCTCGACACCCCACACCGGGGAGCTGTTTTTT
>TRBD2|TRBJ2-7|few|TRBV7-3
CASRSSGSGSYEQYF
TGTGCCAGCAGGTCAAGCGGGAGTGGGTCCTACGAGCAGTACTTC